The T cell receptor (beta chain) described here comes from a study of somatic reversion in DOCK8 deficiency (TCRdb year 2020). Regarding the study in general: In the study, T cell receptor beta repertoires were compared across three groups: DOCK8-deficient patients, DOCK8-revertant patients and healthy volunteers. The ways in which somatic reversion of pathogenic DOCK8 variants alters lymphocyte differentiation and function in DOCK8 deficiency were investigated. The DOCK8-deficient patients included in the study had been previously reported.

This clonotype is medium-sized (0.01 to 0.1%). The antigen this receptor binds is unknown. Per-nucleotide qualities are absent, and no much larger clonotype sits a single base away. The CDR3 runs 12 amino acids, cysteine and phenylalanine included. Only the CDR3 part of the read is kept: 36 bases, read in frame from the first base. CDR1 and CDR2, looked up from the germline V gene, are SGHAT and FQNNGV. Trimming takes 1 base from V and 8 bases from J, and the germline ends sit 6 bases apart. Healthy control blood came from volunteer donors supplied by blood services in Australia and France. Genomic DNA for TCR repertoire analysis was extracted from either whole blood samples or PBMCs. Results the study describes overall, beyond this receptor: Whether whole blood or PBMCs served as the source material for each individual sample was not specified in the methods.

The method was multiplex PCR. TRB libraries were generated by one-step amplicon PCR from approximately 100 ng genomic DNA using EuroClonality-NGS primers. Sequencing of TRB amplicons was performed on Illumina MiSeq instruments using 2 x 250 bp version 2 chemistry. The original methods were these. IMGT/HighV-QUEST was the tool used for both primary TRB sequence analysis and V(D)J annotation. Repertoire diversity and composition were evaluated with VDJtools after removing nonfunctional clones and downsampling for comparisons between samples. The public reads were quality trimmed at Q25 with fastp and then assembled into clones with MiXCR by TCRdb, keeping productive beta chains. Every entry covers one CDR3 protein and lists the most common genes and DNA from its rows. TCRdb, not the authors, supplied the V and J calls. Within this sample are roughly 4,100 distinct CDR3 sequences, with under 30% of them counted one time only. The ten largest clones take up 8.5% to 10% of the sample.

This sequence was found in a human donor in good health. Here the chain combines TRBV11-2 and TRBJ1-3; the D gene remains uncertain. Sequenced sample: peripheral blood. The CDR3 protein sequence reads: CASSLVLDTIYF. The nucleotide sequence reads TGTGCCAGCAGCTTAGTTTTGGACACCATATATTTT.